One sample yielded the 23 T cell receptor beta chains listed below, sequenced in a study of blood T cell repertoires in COVID-19. Sequencing used immunoSEQ multiplex PCR; TCRdb keeps in-frame clones, though not all of them. The data show 100,000 to 150,000 clones, with around nine tenths seen just once and roughly an eighth held by the top ten. Sequencing was done on a sample of peripheral blood. Receptor source: a woman between 65 and 79 years old with COVID-19, enrolled during active disease.

V usage is TRBV2 and J usage is TRBJ2-7, with TRBD1 matching 7 bases. V shed 4 bases and J 3 bases; nucleotides not matched to a gene: 9. Germline V gene data show CDR1 as SNHLY and CDR2 as FYNNEI. This CDR3 spans 15 amino acids. The CDR3 spells CASSGLPGQFYEQYF. CDR3 bases: TGTGCCAGCAGTGGACTCCCGGGACAGTTCTACGAGCAGTACTTC.

This chain links TRBV7-2 with TRBJ2-1; 9 nucleotides line up with TRBD2. Trimming at V came to 2 bases and at J to 7 bases, leaving 6 bases not matched to a gene. Germline assignment: CDR1 SGHTA and CDR2 FQGNSA. The CDR3 is 15 amino acids. The CDR3, as DNA: TGTGCCAGCAGCTTATTGCGGGGGGGGATTAATGAGCAGTTCTTC. Amino acid sequence: CASSLLRGGINEQFF.

The V call is TRBV6-9, the J call TRBJ1-4; TRBD1 aligns across 10 bases. Germline CDR1 MNHGY, CDR2 SVAAGI. The CDR3 is made up of 15 amino acids. V lost 3 bases and J lost 8; bases outside the gene matches: 6. CDR3 sequence: CASSYRQGAKEKLFF. Written as DNA, the CDR3 is TGTGCCAGCAGTTACCGACAGGGGGCGAAGGAAAAACTGTTTTTT.

This chain links TRBV7-8 with TRBJ2-2, with 12 nucleotides matching TRBD2. J gave up 5 bases and V 0 bases, and 7 bases lay outside the gene matches. From germline, CDR1 is SGHVS and CDR2 FQNEAQ. The CDR3 covers 18 residues. The CDR3 is CASSLAAGLAGHTGELFF. In nucleotides, the CDR3 is TGTGCCAGCAGCTTAGCGGCGGGACTAGCGGGTCATACCGGGGAGCTGTTTTTT.

This clone was seen only a few times. V usage is TRBV28 and J usage is TRBJ1-5, with D unclear. The CDR3 runs to 13 residues. Trimming pared 8 bases from V and 5 bases from J, leaving 13 bases between. In germline, CDR1 is MDHEN, CDR2 SYDVKM. Written as DNA, the CDR3 is TGTGCCAGCCAAGGGAGTTCGCATCAGCCCCAGCATTTT. It specifies CASQGSSHQPQHF.

The gene calls are TRBV18 and TRBJ2-7, with 7 bases identical to TRBD1. Looked up from germline, CDR1 is KGHSH and CDR2 is LQKENI. The V and J ends lost 3 bases and 2 bases, in that order; junction bases with no gene match: 7. The CDR3 sequence is 15 residues long. The CDR3 spells CASSPSQGFPYEQYF. The CDR3 region has the DNA TGTGCCAGCTCACCTTCACAGGGGTTCCCCTACGAGCAGTACTTC.

The chain has TRBV2 and TRBJ1-6; perhaps TRBD1 as D (6 bases). With 4 bases removed from V and 10 bases from J, the gap between germline ends came to 17 bases. Germline V gene data show CDR1 as SNHLY and CDR2 as FYNNEI. This CDR3 has 15 amino acids. CDR3 region: CASSGVGLGGSPLHF. As DNA, the CDR3 is TGTGCCAGCAGTGGGGTTGGGCTAGGGGGATCACCCCTCCACTTT. Supplemented by reference TRBV2 and TRBJ1-6, the full variable domain reads EPEVTQTPSHQVTQMGQEVILRCVPISNHLYFYWYRQILGQKVEFLVSFYNNEISEKSEIFDDQFSVERPDGSNFTLKIRSTKLEDSAMYFCASSGVGLGGSPLHFGNGTRLTVT.

The chain is built from TRBV2 and TRBJ1-1; D is perhaps TRBD1 (5 bases). V was pared by 1 base and J by 4 bases, with 13 bases between. Germline V gene data show CDR1 as SNHLY and CDR2 as FYNNEI. This CDR3 has 15 amino acids. CDR3 nucleotide sequence: TGTGCCAGCAGTGAAGACCAAGGGGAGGTCACTGAAGCTTTCTTT. It codes for CASSEDQGEVTEAFF. Full variable domain (remainder filled in from reference TRBV2 and TRBJ1-1): EPEVTQTPSHQVTQMGQEVILRCVPISNHLYFYWYRQILGQKVEFLVSFYNNEISEKSEIFDDQFSVERPDGSNFTLKIRSTKLEDSAMYFCASSEDQGEVTEAFFGQGTRLTVV.

There are a few counts of this clone. This sequence joins TRBV9 and TRBJ2-5; 8 bases align to TRBD2. J gave up 5 bases and V 2 bases, and 8 bases lay outside the gene matches. Germline V gene lookup returns CDR1 SGDLS and CDR2 YYNGEE. The CDR3 spans 15 residues. CDR3 amino acids: CASSVGRGGVETQYF. CDR3 sequence (DNA): TGTGCCAGCAGCGTGGGACGGGGGGGCGTGGAGACCCAGTACTTC.

The rearrangement uses TRBV7-6 and TRBJ2-6; D unclear. Germline assignment: CDR1 SGHVS and CDR2 FNYEAQ. V lost 3 bases, J lost 0 bases, and 6 bases lay in between. The CDR3 has 15 amino acids. Here the CDR3 reads CASSLSVSGANVLTF. In DNA, the CDR3 is TGTGCCAGCAGCTTGTCCGTCTCTGGGGCCAACGTCCTGACTTTC.

The V call is TRBV2, the J call TRBJ1-5; no reliable D call. The CDR3 totals 16 residues. Germline assignment: CDR1 SNHLY and CDR2 FYNNEI. Deletions cut 1 base from V and 4 bases from J, with 14 bases between. CDR3 region: CASSEVPWAGNQPQHF. CDR3 DNA: TGTGCCAGCAGTGAAGTTCCCTGGGCGGGAAATCAGCCCCAGCATTTT.

CDR3 sequence reads: CASTLGGEQYF. DNA of the CDR3: TGTGCCAGCACCCTCGGGGGGGAGCAGTACTTC. This sequence joins TRBV6-5 and TRBJ2-7, with 7 bases fitting TRBD2. The CDR3 contains 11 residues. V was pared by 7 bases and J by 7 bases, with 4 bases of the junction left unmatched. Germline V CDR1 and CDR2: MNHEY, SVGAGI.

This chain uses TRBV7-9 with TRBJ2-2; D perhaps matches TRBD1 (6 bases). From germline, CDR1 is SEHNR and CDR2 FQNEAQ (reference sequence). V lost 6 bases, J lost 0 bases, and 14 bases lay in between. The CDR3 runs 16 residues. This CDR3 reads CASSRRTVANTGELFF. In DNA, the CDR3 is TGTGCCAGCAGTCGCAGGACAGTCGCGAACACCGGGGAGCTGTTTTTT.

V and J are TRBV12-5 and TRBJ2-3, with D maybe TRBD2 (5 bases). CDR1 and CDR2 from the germline V gene are LGHNT and FRNRAP. With 6 bases removed from V and 5 bases from J, the gap between germline ends came to 12 bases. The CDR3 is 13 residues long. The CDR3 DNA reads TGTGCTAGTGGCTACGGACTCTTAGATACGCAGTATTTT. It codes for CASGYGLLDTQYF.

V is TRBV30 and J is TRBJ1-1, with 8 bases matching TRBD1. CDR3 length: 15 residues. The germline gives CDR1 GTSNPN, CDR2 SVGIG (reference sequence). V lost 4 bases, J lost 4 bases, and 11 bases stayed unmatched. The CDR3 here is CAWTRLGQGGTEAFF. The CDR3 DNA follows: TGTGCCTGGACTAGACTTGGACAGGGCGGCACTGAAGCTTTCTTT.

This clone was counted a single time. V is TRBV20-1 and J is TRBJ1-5; perhaps TRBD1 as D (6 bases). Germline V gene data show CDR1 as DFQATT and CDR2 as SNEGSKA (reference sequence). CDR3 length equals 11 residues. V dropped 6 bases and J dropped 7 bases, with 10 bases sitting between them. Written as DNA, the CDR3 is TGCAGTGCGAAGGGGGACCAGCCCCAGCATTTT. Translating gives CSAKGDQPQHF.

CDR3: CASSLDRVPTGELFF. The CDR3, as DNA: TGTGCCAGCAGCTTAGACAGGGTCCCCACCGGGGAGCTGTTTTTT. The rearrangement joins TRBV7-9 to TRBJ2-2, with D possibly being TRBD1 (6 bases). V lost 1 base, J lost 4 bases, and 10 bases lay in between. The CDR3 has 15 residues. The germline gives CDR1 SEHNR, CDR2 FQNEAQ (reference sequence).

Details on this clone: Other DNA sequences within the sample encode an identical CDR3. The chain employs TRBV2 and TRBJ2-3, with TRBD1 identical over 10 bases. CDR3 size: 14 residues. V dropped 5 bases and J dropped 6; count of bases not matched to a gene: 5. The V gene's germline CDR1 is SNHLY and CDR2 FYNNEI. The CDR3 region is CASSRDRGADTQYF. CDR3 in DNA: TGTGCCAGCAGTCGGGACAGGGGAGCCGATACGCAGTATTTT.

Worth noting for this clone: This sample also contains other DNA sequences that code for the same CDR3. This chain joins TRBV28 and TRBJ1-5, with D possibly TRBD1 on 5 matching bases. Germline V gene sequence: CDR1 MDHEN, CDR2 SYDVKM. This CDR3 has 13 residues. The germline V and J ends were trimmed by 7 bases and 4 bases, with 11 bases remaining between them. CDR3 DNA sequence: TGTGCCAGCACACGACAGTTTAATCAGCCCCAGCATTTT. Translated, it gives CASTRQFNQPQHF.

In the case of this clone: Other DNA sequences in this specimen translate into the identical CDR3. This sequence joins TRBV6-5 and TRBJ2-1, with a weak D call TRBD1 (5 bases). Germline loops: CDR1 MNHEY, CDR2 SVGAGI. CDR3 length: 12 amino acids. V was pared by 4 bases and J by 6 bases, with 7 bases between. CDR3 sequence (DNA): TGTGCCAGCAGTTCAAGGGGCAATGAGCAGTTCTTC. Protein: CASSSRGNEQFF.

The chain recombines TRBV27 with TRBJ1-5, with D possibly TRBD1 on 6 matching bases. CDR1 and CDR2 from the germline V gene are MNHEY and SMNVEV (reference sequence). This CDR3 has 14 residues. Deletions cut 6 bases from V and 4 bases from J, with 13 bases between. The CDR3: CASRGLTGNQPQHF. CDR3 coding DNA: TGTGCCAGCAGAGGCCTGACAGGAAATCAGCCCCAGCATTTT.

This clone turned up a few times. The chain recombines TRBV11-2 with TRBJ2-7; D is unclear. Per the germline V gene, CDR1 is SGHAT and CDR2 is FQNNGV. This CDR3 has 14 amino acids. V was shortened by 3 bases and J by 3 bases, with 12 bases between the two germline ends. The DNA for the CDR3 is TGTGCCAGCAGCTTTAGTCAGGCCGTCTACGAGCAGTACTTC. Protein sequence: CASSFSQAVYEQYF.

This clone was seen more than once but under ten times. The J gene is TRBJ2-5, the V gene TRBV5-1, with 8 bases that match TRBD1. J lost 2 bases, V lost 4 bases, and 7 bases had no gene match. The CDR3 runs to 15 residues. The V gene's germline CDR1 is SGHRS and CDR2 YFSETQ. In nucleotides, the CDR3 is TGCGCCAGCAGCACCGGACAGGGACTTCAAGAGACCCAGTACTTC. Protein: CASSTGQGLQETQYF.